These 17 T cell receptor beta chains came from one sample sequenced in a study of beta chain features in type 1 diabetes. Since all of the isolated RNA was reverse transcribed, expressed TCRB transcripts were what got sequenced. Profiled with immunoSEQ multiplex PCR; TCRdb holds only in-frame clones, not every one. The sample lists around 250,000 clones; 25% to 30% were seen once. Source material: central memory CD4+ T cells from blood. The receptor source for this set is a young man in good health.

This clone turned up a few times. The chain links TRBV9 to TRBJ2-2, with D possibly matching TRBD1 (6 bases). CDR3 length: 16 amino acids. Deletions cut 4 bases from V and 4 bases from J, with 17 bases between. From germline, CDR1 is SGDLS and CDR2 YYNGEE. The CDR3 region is CASSSDGGRSTGELFF. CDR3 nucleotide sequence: TGTGCCAGCAGCTCAGATGGGGGCCGGAGCACCGGGGAGCTGTTTTTT.

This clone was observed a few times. The CDR3 bases are TGCAGCGTTGTAGTCGCCGGTTACGAGCAGTACTTC. Translation: CSVVVAGYEQYF. J is TRBJ2-7 and V is TRBV29-1, with unresolved D. The CDR3 runs 12 residues. V was clipped by 4 bases and J by 4 bases, with 11 bases between them. Per germline, CDR1 SQVTM and CDR2 ANQGSEA.

The CDR3 bases are TGTGCCAGCAGTGACCTAGCGGGTACTAGCACAGATACGCAGTATTTT. It yields the protein CASSDLAGTSTDTQYF. The J gene is TRBJ2-3, the V gene TRBV6-1, with 8 bases matching TRBD2. Germline CDR1 and CDR2: MNHNS and SASEGT. V shed 3 bases, J shed 0 bases, and the junction held 5 bases outside the gene matches. CDR3 length equals 16 residues.

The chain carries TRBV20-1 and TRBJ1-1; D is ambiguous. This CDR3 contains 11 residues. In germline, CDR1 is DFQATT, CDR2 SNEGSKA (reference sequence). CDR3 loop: CSPRMNTEAFF. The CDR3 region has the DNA TGCAGCCCTCGGATGAACACTGAAGCTTTCTTT.

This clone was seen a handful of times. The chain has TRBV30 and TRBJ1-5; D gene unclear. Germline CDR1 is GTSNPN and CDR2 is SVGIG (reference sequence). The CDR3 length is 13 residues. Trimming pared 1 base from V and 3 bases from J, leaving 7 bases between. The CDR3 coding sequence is TGTGCCTGGAGTGGGGAGTACAATCAGCCCCAGCATTTT. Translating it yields CAWSGEYNQPQHF.

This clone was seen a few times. CDR3: CASSPAAGPLGEQYF. DNA for the CDR3: TGTGCCAGCAGCCCAGCGGCAGGGCCTCTCGGCGAGCAGTACTTC. The chain employs TRBV7-2 and TRBJ2-7; tentatively, D is TRBD1 or TRBD2 (5 bases each). V was shortened by 5 bases and J by 6 bases, with 20 bases between the two germline ends. The CDR3 is made up of 15 amino acids. Germline CDR1 is SGHTA and CDR2 is FQGNSA.

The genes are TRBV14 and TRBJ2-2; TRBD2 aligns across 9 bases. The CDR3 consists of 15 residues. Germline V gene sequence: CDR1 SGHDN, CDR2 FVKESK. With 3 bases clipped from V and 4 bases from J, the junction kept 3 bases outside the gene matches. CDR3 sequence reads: CASSHGGRATGELFF. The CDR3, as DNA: TGTGCCAGCAGCCACGGCGGGAGGGCCACCGGGGAGCTGTTTTTT.

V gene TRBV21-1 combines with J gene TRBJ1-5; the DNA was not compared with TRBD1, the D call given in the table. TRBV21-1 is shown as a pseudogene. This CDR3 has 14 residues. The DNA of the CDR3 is TGTGCCAGCAGCAAAGAGTTGGGCGATCAGCCCCAGCATTTT. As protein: CASSKELGDQPQHF.

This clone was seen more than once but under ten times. The CDR3: CAWSLAGGGGEQYF. The CDR3 DNA is TGTGCCTGGAGTCTGGCAGGGGGAGGCGGCGAGCAGTACTTC. V gene TRBV30 combines with J gene TRBJ2-7; possibly TRBD1 for D (7 bases). This CDR3 comprises 14 residues. Per germline, CDR1 GTSNPN and CDR2 SVGIG (reference sequence). V was shortened by 2 bases and J by 6 bases, with 17 bases between the two germline ends.

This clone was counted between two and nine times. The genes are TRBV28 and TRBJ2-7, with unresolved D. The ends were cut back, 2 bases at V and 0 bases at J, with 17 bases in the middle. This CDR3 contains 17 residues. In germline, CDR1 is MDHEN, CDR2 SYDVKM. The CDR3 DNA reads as TGTGCCAGCAGTTTAAATCAGCGCGTATTAGGCTCCTACGAGCAGTACTTC. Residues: CASSLNQRVLGSYEQYF.

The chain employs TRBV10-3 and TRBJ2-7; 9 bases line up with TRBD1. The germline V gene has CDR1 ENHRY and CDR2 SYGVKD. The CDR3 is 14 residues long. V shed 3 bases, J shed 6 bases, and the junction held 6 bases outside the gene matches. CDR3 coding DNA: TGTGCCATCAGTGAAGTGGACAGGGGAGGCGAGCAGTACTTC. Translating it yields CAISEVDRGGEQYF.

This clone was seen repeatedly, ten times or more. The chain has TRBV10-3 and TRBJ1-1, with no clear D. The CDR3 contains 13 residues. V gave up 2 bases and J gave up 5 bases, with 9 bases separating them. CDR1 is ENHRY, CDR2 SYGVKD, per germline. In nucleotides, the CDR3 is TGTGCCATCAGTGAGGGGCCGTGGACTGAAGCTTTCTTT. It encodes CAISEGPWTEAFF.

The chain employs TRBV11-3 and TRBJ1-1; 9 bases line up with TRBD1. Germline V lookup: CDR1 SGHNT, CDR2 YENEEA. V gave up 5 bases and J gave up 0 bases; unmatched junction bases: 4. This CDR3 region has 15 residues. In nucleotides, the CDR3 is TGTGCCAGCAGCCGTGGGACAGGGATGAACACTGAAGCTTTCTTT. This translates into CASSRGTGMNTEAFF.

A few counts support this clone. The CDR3 DNA is TGTGCCAGCTCTCTGGACAGGACTTACACAGATACGCAGTATTTT. Translation: CASSLDRTYTDTQYF. The V call is TRBV18, the J call TRBJ2-3; TRBD1 matches at 7 bases. The length of the CDR3 is 15 residues. V dropped 6 bases and J dropped 2; count of bases not matched to a gene: 8. Germline values: CDR1 KGHSH, CDR2 LQKENI.

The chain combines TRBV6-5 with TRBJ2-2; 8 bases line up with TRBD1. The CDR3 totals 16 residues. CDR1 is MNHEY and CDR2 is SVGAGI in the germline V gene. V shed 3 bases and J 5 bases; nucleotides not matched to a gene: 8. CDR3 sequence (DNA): TGTGCCAGCAGTTATGGGCAGGGGGCGAGAACCGGGGAGCTGTTTTTT. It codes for CASSYGQGARTGELFF.

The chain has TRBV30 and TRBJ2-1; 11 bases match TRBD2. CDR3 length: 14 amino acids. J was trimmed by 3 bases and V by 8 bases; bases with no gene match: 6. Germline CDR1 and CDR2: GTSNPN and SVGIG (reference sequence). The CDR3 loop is CAHKTSGDYNEQFF. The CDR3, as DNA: TGTGCCCATAAGACTAGCGGGGACTACAATGAGCAGTTCTTC.

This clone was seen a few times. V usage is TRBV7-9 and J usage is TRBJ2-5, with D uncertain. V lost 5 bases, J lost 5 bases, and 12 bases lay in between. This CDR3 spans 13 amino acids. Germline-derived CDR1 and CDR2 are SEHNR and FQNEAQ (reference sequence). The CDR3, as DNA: TGTGCCAGCAGCGGCCCACGGAGTGAGACCCAGTACTTC. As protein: CASSGPRSETQYF.